These T cell receptor beta chains were read from a single sample in a study of T cells in Graves' hyperthyroidism and ophthalmopathy. MiXCR was run by TCRdb on the multiplex PCR reads, yielding one entry per CDR3 protein. The sample carries approximately 710,000 distinct CDR3 sequences, around 16% recorded once. Source material: blood. These receptor sequences come from a man aged 50-60 years with Graves' hyperthyroidism. Each CDR3 is given with its conserved first and last residue. The D gene is left open where the match is weak. Clone size, where shown, is once, few, many, or a class for clones that have expanded.

V gene	J gene	clone size	D gene	CDR3 protein
TRBV11-2	TRBJ2-7	.	TRBD1	CASSSLQGRHYEQYF
TRBV4-2	TRBJ1-6	.	.	CASSQTQEIWNSPLHF
TRBV6-1	TRBJ2-7	many	TRBD1	CASRDRVGEQYF
TRBV20-1	TRBJ1-5	few	TRBD1	CSVRTGDQPQHF
TRBV20-1	TRBJ2-7	few	TRBD1	CSAWDRGLYEQYF
TRBV12-3/TRBV12-4	TRBJ1-2	many	.	CASSLADTGFGYTF
TRBV27	TRBJ1-4	.	.	CASSLWGGNEKLFF
TRBV2	TRBJ2-1	many	TRBD1	CASRGDRGGEQFF
TRBV6-5	TRBJ2-7	many	.	CASSYSWESGSYEQYF
TRBV5-8	TRBJ2-1	many	.	CASSLEGFYNEQFF
TRBV19	TRBJ2-7	many	.	CASSIAVLADEQYF
TRBV28	TRBJ2-5	many	.	CASSFGLRESETQYF
TRBV4-1	TRBJ1-5	.	.	CASSYLVDSGVQHF
TRBV2	TRBJ2-7	many	.	CASSESYGGVSYEQYF
TRBV18	TRBJ2-7	once	.	CASSPNGVQGGEQYF
TRBV7-2	TRBJ2-4	few	.	CASSLNILENIQYF
TRBV4-1	TRBJ1-2	.	TRBD1	CASSHVLSRGRDYGYTF
TRBV27	TRBJ2-7	.	.	CASSSTGLNDYEQYF
TRBV11-2	TRBJ2-1	many	.	CASSLDRLAANEQFF
TRBV7-9	TRBJ2-2	many	.	CASSLASTGELFF
TRBV20-1	TRBJ1-4	few	TRBD1	CSARARDRNSPGLFF
TRBV5-1	TRBJ1-1	many	.	CASSLQGPEMNTEAFF
TRBV2	TRBJ1-1	many	.	CASSDQGRVAEAFF
TRBV27	TRBJ2-5	.	TRBD2	CASSFSGLSGAQETQYF
TRBV2	TRBJ1-5	many	.	CASSSSARLIRQPQHF
TRBV28	TRBJ2-2	few	.	CASSLSSLAGELFF
TRBV5-1	TRBJ2-3	few	.	CASSFTRDLSTDTQYF
TRBV12-3/TRBV12-4	TRBJ2-1	many	.	CASSKSGFSYNEQFF
TRBV12-3/TRBV12-4	TRBJ1-4	many	.	CASSLWPAATNEKLFF
TRBV5-1	TRBJ2-7	few	.	CASSLAGEAPYEQYF
TRBV19	TRBJ2-4	.	TRBD2	CASSIRTSGAVAKNIQYF
TRBV27	TRBJ2-7	few	.	CASSYLGSSYEQYF
TRBV20-1	TRBJ1-2	many	.	CSASSLGNYGYTF
TRBV11-2	TRBJ2-3	many	.	CASSLARDADTQYF
TRBV3-1	TRBJ2-5	.	TRBD2	CASSQSSGGPETQYF
TRBV3-1	TRBJ1-2	many	.	CASSLREDGYTF
TRBV19	TRBJ2-1	.	TRBD2	CASSIAGLAGLEQFF
TRBV9	TRBJ2-1	.	TRBD2	CASSPAGGIYNEQFF
TRBV12-3/TRBV12-4	TRBJ2-4	many	TRBD1	CASRTRTGGNIQYF
TRBV25-1	TRBJ2-6	many	.	CASSEVSVSGANVLTF
TRBV15	TRBJ1-2	many	TRBD1	CATSRDRERYGYTF
TRBV27	TRBJ2-3	many	.	CASSYRGEGDTQYF
TRBV7-3	TRBJ2-1	few	TRBD2	CASSLSPLAGTYNEQFF
TRBV7-2	TRBJ2-2	.	TRBD2	CASSPSTAGGTGELFF
TRBV2	TRBJ2-6	many	TRBD1	CASSAGQGIAGANVLTF